The 31 T cell receptor beta chains given below trace back to one sample, sequenced in a study of blood T cell repertoires in COVID-19. Some clones are missing from TCRdb's copy, which holds only in-frame ones; the method was immunoSEQ multiplex PCR. Of about 59,000 clones listed, 70% to 85% are singletons. The sample comprised peripheral blood. The origin of the receptors is an older man with acute or convalescent COVID-19.

This clone appeared once. The chain links TRBV5-4 to TRBJ2-2; D is uncertain. The germline V gene encodes CDR1 SGHNT and CDR2 YYREEE (reference sequence). V dropped 0 bases and J dropped 1 base, with 7 bases sitting between them. The CDR3 has 15 amino acids. CDR3 region: CASSLAPLNTGELFF. The CDR3 DNA is TGTGCCAGCAGCTTGGCCCCTTTGAACACCGGGGAGCTGTTTTTT.

The V and J genes are TRBV27 and TRBJ2-1; D might be TRBD2 (7 bases). Between the trimmed V and J ends, which lost 4 bases and 3 bases, there was a span of 16 bases. From germline, CDR1 is MNHEY and CDR2 SMNVEV (reference sequence). This CDR3 contains 16 residues. CDR3 in DNA: TGTGCCAGCAGTTGGACAGCGGGAACCCTCTACAATGAGCAGTTCTTC. Translation gives CASSWTAGTLYNEQFF.

This chain links TRBV6-5 with TRBJ2-1, with D maybe TRBD2 (5 bases). The CDR3 has 15 residues. V shed 0 bases and J shed 7 bases, with 13 bases lying between them. Germline V gene sequence: CDR1 MNHEY, CDR2 SVGAGI. CDR3 nucleotides: TGTGCCAGCAGTTACTCAGCAACACCGGGGAATGAGCAGTTCTTC. Its protein is CASSYSATPGNEQFF.

This chain links TRBV3-1 (or the pseudogene TRBV3-2) with TRBJ1-1; possible D gene TRBD1, 5 bases. The CDR3 runs to 14 residues. The V gene's germline CDR1 is LGHDT and CDR2 YNNKEL (reference sequence). V was shortened by 0 bases and J by 3 bases, with 8 bases between the two germline ends. Here the CDR3 reads CASSQEGGDTEAFF. The CDR3 DNA reads TGTGCCAGCAGCCAAGAGGGAGGGGACACTGAAGCTTTCTTT.

This chain connects TRBV10-3 to TRBJ2-5; TRBD2 might be the D (6 bases). Germline loops: CDR1 ENHRY, CDR2 SYGVKD. The CDR3 has 15 residues. Trimming removed 3 bases from V and 4 bases from J, with 15 bases in between. CDR3 sequence: CAISEYRDGRETQYF. For the CDR3, the DNA is TGTGCCATCAGTGAATACCGGGACGGGAGAGAGACCCAGTACTTC.

The chain carries TRBV2 and TRBJ2-2; 7 bases agree with TRBD2. There are 16 residues in the CDR3. Trimming took 2 bases from V and 6 from J; bases not matched to a gene: 9. The germline V gene encodes CDR1 SNHLY and CDR2 FYNNEI. CDR3 in amino acids: CASSEFAGDPAGELFF. CDR3 coding DNA: TGTGCCAGCAGTGAATTTGCGGGGGATCCAGCCGGGGAGCTGTTTTTT.

This chain links TRBV7-8 with TRBJ1-1; maybe TRBD1 (5 bases). The germline CDR1 and CDR2 sequences are SGHVS and FQNEAQ. V was clipped by 10 bases and J by 11 bases, with 20 bases between them. The CDR3 contains 12 residues. CDR3 DNA: TGTGCCACGCTAGGGAGGGGCCCGACGGCTTTCTTT. Translating it yields CATLGRGPTAFF.

The genes are TRBV3-1 (or the pseudogene TRBV3-2) and TRBJ1-1, with D hard to call. The CDR3 is made up of 13 amino acids. Trimming took 4 bases from V and 1 from J, leaving 7 bases between them. Germline V CDR1 and CDR2: LGHDT, YNNKEL (reference sequence). CDR3 region: CASSPAGNTEAFF. The CDR3 region has the DNA TGTGCCAGCAGCCCCGCCGGGAACACTGAAGCTTTCTTT.

V is TRBV9 and J is TRBJ2-3, with TRBD2 matching 15 bases. Losses at the gene ends were 3 bases for V and 1 base for J; bases not matched to a gene: 3. The CDR3 length is 17 residues. Germline values: CDR1 SGDLS, CDR2 YYNGEE. In DNA, the CDR3 is TGTGCCAGCAGCGGTCGGACTAGCGGGAGGGGCACAGATACGCAGTATTTT. Amino acid sequence: CASSGRTSGRGTDTQYF.

The chain uses TRBV18 and TRBJ1-3; D not resolved. Trimming removed 2 bases from V and 0 bases from J, with 14 bases in between. The CDR3 consists of 17 residues. Germline-derived CDR1 and CDR2 are KGHSH and LQKENI. This chain's CDR3 is CASSPSLTPDSGNTIYF. The CDR3 nucleotides are TGTGCCAGCTCACCATCCCTTACACCAGACTCTGGAAACACCATATATTTT.

This sequence joins TRBV15 and TRBJ2-5; TRBD1 is a possible D gene (5 bases). V was trimmed by 5 bases and J by 4 bases, leaving 8 bases between them. The CDR3 sequence is 12 residues long. Germline CDR1 LNHNV, CDR2 YYDKDF (reference sequence). The CDR3 DNA sequence: TGTGCCACCAGCTCAAGGGGAGAGACCCAGTACTTC. This codes for CATSSRGETQYF.

In DNA, the CDR3 is TGTGCCAGCAGCCATAGACAGGGGCGACAAGAGACCCAGTACTTC. Protein sequence: CASSHRQGRQETQYF. This sequence joins TRBV3-1 (or the pseudogene TRBV3-2) and TRBJ2-5; 8 bases match TRBD1. V shed 3 bases, J shed 2 bases, and the junction held 5 bases outside the gene matches. The germline V gene has CDR1 LGHDT and CDR2 YNNKEL (reference sequence). The CDR3 loop spans 15 amino acids.

The CDR3 coding sequence is TGTGCCAGCAGCCGACGGACTAGGGGTGATGAGCAGTTCTTC. This encodes CASSRRTRGDEQFF. The chain employs TRBV6-5 and TRBJ2-1; 7 bases fit TRBD2. V gave up 6 bases and J gave up 8 bases; unmatched junction bases: 10. Germline CDR1 MNHEY, CDR2 SVGAGI. The CDR3 length is 14 residues.

This clone appeared once. V usage is TRBV4-1 and J usage is TRBJ2-3; 8 bases fit TRBD2. Trimming at V came to 1 base and at J to 4 bases, leaving 7 bases not matched to a gene. Germline loops: CDR1 MGHRA, CDR2 YSYEKL. The CDR3 runs to 16 residues. The CDR3 loop reads CASSQGSAGVSDTQYF. In DNA form, the CDR3 reads TGCGCCAGCAGCCAAGGCTCAGCGGGAGTATCAGATACGCAGTATTTT.

The chain uses TRBV9 and TRBJ1-6, with D tentatively TRBD1 (5 bases). CDR1 is SGDLS, CDR2 YYNGEE, per germline. Deletions cut 0 bases from V and 7 bases from J, with 11 bases between. The length of the CDR3 is 15 residues. In DNA form, the CDR3 reads TGTGCCAGCAGCGTAGAAGACAGACCGAATTCACCCCTCCACTTT. Translation gives CASSVEDRPNSPLHF.

This clone was seen more than once but under ten times. The gene calls are TRBV6-6 and TRBJ1-5; TRBD1 might be the D (6 bases). Looked up from germline, CDR1 is MNHNY and CDR2 is SVGAGI (reference sequence). This CDR3 is built from 14 residues. V was shortened by 6 bases and J by 3 bases, with 12 bases between the two germline ends. The CDR3, as DNA: TGTGCCAGCAGGTCCGGGACATTCAATCAGCCCCAGCATTTT. This sequence encodes CASRSGTFNQPQHF.

The V gene is TRBV6-1, the J gene TRBJ2-3, with D possibly being TRBD2 (6 bases). V was trimmed by 3 bases and J by 4 bases, leaving 14 bases between them. CDR1 is MNHNS, CDR2 SASEGT, per germline. The length of the CDR3 is 15 residues. The chain's CDR3 is CASSDTSKMADTQYF. In DNA, the CDR3 is TGTGCCAGCAGTGACACTAGCAAGATGGCAGATACGCAGTATTTT.

The chain employs TRBV10-3 and TRBJ1-6; possible D gene TRBD1, 6 bases. There are 13 residues in the CDR3. Germline CDR1 and CDR2: ENHRY and SYGVKD. V shed 10 bases and J shed 9 bases, with 16 bases lying between them. The CDR3 coding sequence is TGTGCCACGTTTGACAGGTCCGGTTCACCCCTCCACTTT. Encoded protein: CATFDRSGSPLHF.

This clone has a single count. The J gene is TRBJ2-2, the V gene TRBV3-1 (or the pseudogene TRBV3-2); D is perhaps TRBD1 (6 bases). CDR1 is LGHDT and CDR2 is YNNKEL in the germline V gene (reference sequence). This CDR3 is 15 amino acids long. V was clipped by 4 bases and J by 0 bases, with 9 bases between them. Written as DNA, the CDR3 is TGTGCCAGCAGCCCGACAGGTGCGAACACCGGGGAGCTGTTTTTT. It codes for CASSPTGANTGELFF.

The genes are TRBV7-8 and TRBJ1-3; 7 nucleotides agree with TRBD1. The CDR3 covers 15 residues. The germline V gene has CDR1 SGHVS and CDR2 FQNEAQ. V trimming: 1 base; J trimming: 3 bases; junction bases outside the gene matches: 3. The CDR3 spells CASSLGQGIGNTIYF. The CDR3 DNA reads TGTGCCAGCAGCTTAGGACAGGGTATTGGAAACACCATATATTTT.

This clone was counted once. The chain couples TRBV6-5 to TRBJ2-1; D may be TRBD1 (6 bases). The germline V gene encodes CDR1 MNHEY and CDR2 SVGAGI. The CDR3 loop spans 14 amino acids. V was shortened by 5 bases and J by 4 bases, with 12 bases between the two germline ends. CDR3 in DNA: TGTGCCAGCAGTCAACTGGACAGTTACAATGAGCAGTTCTTC. Its translation: CASSQLDSYNEQFF.

The chain combines TRBV7-2 with TRBJ2-1, with a possible D match to TRBD1 (6 bases). Trimming took 0 bases from V and 1 from J, leaving 7 bases between them. Germline assignment: CDR1 SGHTA and CDR2 FQGNSA. The CDR3 loop spans 15 amino acids. CDR3 residues: CASSLARGSYNEQFF. CDR3 nucleotide sequence: TGTGCCAGCAGCTTAGCGAGGGGGTCCTACAATGAGCAGTTCTTC.

This sequence joins TRBV24-1 and TRBJ2-2; TRBD1 matches 9 bases. CDR3 size: 16 residues. Germline V CDR1 and CDR2: KGHDR, SFDVKD. V shed 3 bases, J shed 3 bases, and the junction held 4 bases outside the gene matches. The CDR3 region is CATSDPRQGDTGELFF. Written as DNA, the CDR3 is TGTGCCACCAGTGATCCTCGACAGGGGGACACCGGGGAGCTGTTTTTT.

The count of this clone is one. The rearrangement uses TRBV9 and TRBJ2-3, with a tentative D call TRBD2 (6 bases). With 0 bases removed from V and 4 bases from J, the gap between germline ends came to 9 bases. The germline V gene encodes CDR1 SGDLS and CDR2 YYNGEE. The CDR3 extends over 14 amino acids. The CDR3, as DNA: TGTGCCAGCAGCGTAGAACTAGCTTCAGATACGCAGTATTTT. Translation: CASSVELASDTQYF.

In its sample, this clone was seen a few times. This rearrangement joins TRBV5-1 to TRBJ1-1; 7 bases line up with TRBD1. J gave up 1 base and V 7 bases, and 10 bases lay outside the gene matches. Germline V gene lookup returns CDR1 SGHRS and CDR2 YFSETQ. The CDR3 spans 15 residues. The DNA for the CDR3 is TGCGCCAGCCGGCAAACGGACAGGAGGAACACTGAAGCTTTCTTT. As protein: CASRQTDRRNTEAFF.

The genes are TRBV10-1 and TRBJ2-5; D may be TRBD1 (5 bases). Germline values: CDR1 WNHNN, CDR2 SYGVQD (reference sequence). The V gene lost 6 bases and the J gene lost 4 bases, with 12 bases spanning the gap. The CDR3 totals 13 residues. CDR3 amino acids: CASSRYRRETQYF. As DNA, the CDR3 is TGCGCCAGCAGCCGCTACAGGAGAGAGACCCAGTACTTC.

This clone has just one count. This chain links TRBV19 with TRBJ1-2, with D perhaps TRBD1 (5 bases). Trimming removed 7 bases from V and 3 bases from J, with 15 bases in between. Germline V CDR1 and CDR2: LNHDA, SQIVND (reference sequence). The CDR3 sequence is 14 residues long. Here the CDR3 reads CASKQDGSYYGYTF. For the CDR3, the DNA is TGTGCCAGTAAACAGGACGGATCCTACTATGGCTACACCTTC. The full variable domain, with the rest looked up from reference TRBV19 and TRBJ1-2, is DGGITQSPKYLFRKEGQNVTLSCEQNLNHDAMYWYRQDPGQGLRLIYYSQIVNDFQKGDIAEGYSVSREKKESFPLTVTSAQKNPTAFYLCASKQDGSYYGYTFGSGTRLTVV.

A word on this clone: At one end, the junction sequence differs from germline, possibly due to a read error. This sequence joins TRBV6-1 and TRBJ1-5; 7 bases map to TRBD1. CDR3 size: 16 residues. The germline CDR1 and CDR2 sequences are MNHNS and SASEGT. This CDR3 is CASREETGPRNQPQHF. The CDR3 nucleotides read TGTGCCAGCAGGGAAGAGACAGGGCCCCGCAATCAGCCCCAGCATTTT.

This CDR3 reads CASKQGYNEQFF. DNA for the CDR3: TGTGCCAGCAAACAGGGCTACAATGAGCAGTTCTTC. The rearrangement links TRBV12-3 or TRBV12-4 to TRBJ2-1; TRBD1 is a possible D gene (6 bases). Trimming pared 7 bases from V and 3 bases from J, leaving 7 bases between. The CDR3 contains 12 residues.

The table lists this clone with a few counts. The V call is TRBV5-1, the J call TRBJ2-2; the match to TRBD2 covers 12 bases. CDR1 is SGHRS, CDR2 YFSETQ, per germline. V lost 4 bases, J lost 5 bases, and 6 bases stayed unmatched. The CDR3 contains 16 residues. CDR3 in DNA: TGCGCCAGCAGCGACCCTAGCGGGAGGGTAACCGGGGAGCTGTTTTTT. This gives the protein CASSDPSGRVTGELFF.

This clone was found a few times. The chain combines TRBV2 with TRBJ1-4; a weak D match, TRBD1 (6 bases). Germline V lookup: CDR1 SNHLY, CDR2 FYNNEI. CDR3 size: 12 residues. The V end was cut by 7 bases, the J end by 8 bases, with 11 bases between. The CDR3, as DNA: TGTGCCAGCAACGGGCAGGGGGAAAAACTGTTTTTT. This sequence encodes CASNGQGEKLFF.